The 2 T cell receptor beta chains below come from one sample, sequenced in a study of T cell responses to AZD1222 COVID-19 vaccine. The protocol was immunoSEQ multiplex PCR, while the TCRdb copy is restricted to in-frame clones and leaves out a portion. The sample contains 140,000 to 150,000 clones, 85% to 95% of which appear only once. This specimen consisted of peripheral blood, obtained on day 0 of AZD1222 vaccination. The receptors here all came from an adult in good health.

Comments on this clone: An end of the junction differs from the germline gene, which may be a read error. V and J are TRBV5-1 and TRBJ2-7; TRBD1 aligns across 9 bases. The CDR3 is made up of 12 amino acids. CDR1 is SGHRS, CDR2 YFSETQ, per germline. The CDR3 sequence is CASSDPGTGQTF. CDR3 bases: TGCGCCAGCAGCGACCCCGGGACAGGGCAAACCTTC.

The chain combines TRBV3-1 (or the pseudogene TRBV3-2) with TRBJ2-2; D might be TRBD2 (6 bases). Trimming removed 4 bases from V and 0 bases from J, with 15 bases in between. Per germline, CDR1 LGHDT and CDR2 YNNKEL (reference sequence). This CDR3 spans 17 amino acids. CDR3 sequence: CASSRVTGEPNTGELFF. In DNA, the CDR3 is TGTGCCAGCAGCCGAGTTACGGGGGAGCCGAACACCGGGGAGCTGTTTTTT.